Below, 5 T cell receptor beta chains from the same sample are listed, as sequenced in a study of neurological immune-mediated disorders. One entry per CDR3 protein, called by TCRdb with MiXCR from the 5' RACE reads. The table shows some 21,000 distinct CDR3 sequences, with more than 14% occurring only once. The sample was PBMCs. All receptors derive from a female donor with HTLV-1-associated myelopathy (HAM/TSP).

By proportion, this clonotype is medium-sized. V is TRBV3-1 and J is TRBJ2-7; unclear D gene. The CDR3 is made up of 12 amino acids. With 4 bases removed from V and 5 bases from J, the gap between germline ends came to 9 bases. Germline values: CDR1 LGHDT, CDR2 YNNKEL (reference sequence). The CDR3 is CASSLGRDEQYF. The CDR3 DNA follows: TGTGCCAGCAGCCTGGGTAGGGACGAGCAGTACTTC.

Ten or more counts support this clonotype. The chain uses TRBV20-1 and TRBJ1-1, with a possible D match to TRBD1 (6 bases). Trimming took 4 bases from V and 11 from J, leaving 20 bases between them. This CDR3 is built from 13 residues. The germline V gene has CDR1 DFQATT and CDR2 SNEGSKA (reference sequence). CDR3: CSANPGGRRLAFF. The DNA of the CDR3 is TGCAGTGCTAACCCTGGGGGGCGCCGGCTGGCTTTCTTT.

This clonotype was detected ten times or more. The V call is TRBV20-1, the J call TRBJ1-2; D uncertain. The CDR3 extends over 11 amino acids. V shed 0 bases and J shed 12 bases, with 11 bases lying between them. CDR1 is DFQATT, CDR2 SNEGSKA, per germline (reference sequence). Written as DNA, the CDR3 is TGCAGTGCTAGAGAGGACTTTCTGCACACCTTC. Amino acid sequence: CSAREDFLHTF.

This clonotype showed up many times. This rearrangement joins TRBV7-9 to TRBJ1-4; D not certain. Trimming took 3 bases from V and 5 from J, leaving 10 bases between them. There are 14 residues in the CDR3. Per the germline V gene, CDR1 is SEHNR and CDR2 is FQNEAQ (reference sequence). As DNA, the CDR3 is TGTGCCAGCAGCTTTAACAGTAGAAATGAAAAACTGTTTTTT. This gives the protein CASSFNSRNEKLFF.

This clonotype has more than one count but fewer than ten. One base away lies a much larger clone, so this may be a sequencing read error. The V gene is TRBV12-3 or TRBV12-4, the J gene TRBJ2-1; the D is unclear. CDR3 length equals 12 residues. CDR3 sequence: CASSFGINEKFF. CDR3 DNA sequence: TGTGCCAGCAGTTTTGGTATTAATGAGAAGTTCTTC.